The 29 T cell receptor beta chains given below trace back to one sample, sequenced in a study of blood T cell repertoires in COVID-19 (TCRdb year 2020). Receptor libraries were prepared by the immunoSEQ multiplex PCR assay. TCRdb retrieved this table from immuneACCESS and kept in-frame rearrangements only. Not all clones are present; in checked studies, unresolved V genes account for under half, and no reason is known for the remainder. The sample table holds about 190,000 clones, of which almost 80% were seen once. 26% of the sample is held by the ten biggest clonotypes. Sequenced material: peripheral blood. The receptors here all came from a woman in her seventies with acute or convalescent COVID-19.

J is TRBJ1-2 and V is TRBV2; D uncertain. Trimming removed 4 bases at V and 6 bases at J, with 18 bases between. CDR3 length: 15 residues. Germline V lookup: CDR1 SNHLY, CDR2 FYNNEI. The CDR3 DNA is TGTGCCAGCAGTGGACGCGGGGTCCTTGAAGATGGCTACACCTTC. Translation gives CASSGRGVLEDGYTF. Full variable domain (missing parts from reference TRBV2 and TRBJ1-2): EPEVTQTPSHQVTQMGQEVILRCVPISNHLYFYWYRQILGQKVEFLVSFYNNEISEKSEIFDDQFSVERPDGSNFTLKIRSTKLEDSAMYFCASSGRGVLEDGYTFGSGTRLTVV.

This clone appeared once. Other nucleotide sequences from this sample produce the same CDR3. The chain has TRBV15 and TRBJ2-3, with D possibly TRBD2 on 6 matching bases. The V end was cut by 1 base, the J end by 0 bases, with 8 bases between. The germline V gene encodes CDR1 LNHNV and CDR2 YYDKDF (reference sequence). The CDR3 contains 15 residues. The CDR3 protein is CATSRGAGSTDTQYF. CDR3 DNA sequence: TGTGCCACCAGCAGAGGTGCGGGAAGCACAGATACGCAGTATTTT.

The J gene is TRBJ1-4, the V gene TRBV30, with 9 bases identical to TRBD1. This CDR3 region has 14 residues. J was trimmed by 8 bases and V by 2 bases; bases with no gene match: 6. CDR1 is GTSNPN and CDR2 is SVGIG in the germline V gene (reference sequence). The CDR3 reads CAWSKGQGREKLFF. The CDR3 region has the DNA TGTGCCTGGAGTAAGGGACAGGGTCGGGAAAAACTGTTTTTT.

V gene TRBV2 combines with J gene TRBJ2-2; 9 positions match TRBD1. The CDR3 contains 16 residues. The germline CDR1 and CDR2 sequences are SNHLY and FYNNEI. V was pared by 5 bases and J by 3 bases, with 7 bases of the junction left unmatched. CDR3 nucleotide sequence: TGTGCCAGCAGTCGGGACAGGGCAGGGGACACCGGGGAGCTGTTTTTT. Encoded protein: CASSRDRAGDTGELFF. Together with reference TRBV2 and TRBJ2-2, the CDR3 gives the full variable domain: EPEVTQTPSHQVTQMGQEVILRCVPISNHLYFYWYRQILGQKVEFLVSFYNNEISEKSEIFDDQFSVERPDGSNFTLKIRSTKLEDSAMYFCASSRDRAGDTGELFFGEGSRLTVL.

The rearrangement uses TRBV25-1 and TRBJ1-2; tentative D call: TRBD1 (6 bases). This CDR3 contains 14 residues. Trimming stripped 2 bases from V and 5 bases from J, with 12 bases between. CDR1 and CDR2 (germline): MGHDK, SYGVNS. CDR3 sequence reads: CASSEAGTPYGYTF. DNA for the CDR3: TGTGCCAGCAGTGAAGCCGGGACACCTTATGGCTACACCTTC.

The CDR3 DNA sequence: TGTGCCAGTAGTAGACAGGGGGCGCCTGGGGCCAACGTCCTGACTTTC. Translation gives CASSRQGAPGANVLTF. The J gene is TRBJ2-6, the V gene TRBV19; 10 bases fit TRBD1. Germline V lookup: CDR1 LNHDA, CDR2 SQIVND (reference sequence). This CDR3 spans 16 amino acids. Trimming cost V 4 bases and J 2 bases; bases outside gene matches: 2.

The V and J genes are TRBV7-3 and TRBJ2-3; 8 nucleotides align to TRBD2. J was trimmed by 4 bases and V by 5 bases; bases with no gene match: 14. Germline values: CDR1 SGHTA, CDR2 FQGTGA. The CDR3 totals 17 residues. CDR3 bases: TGTGCCAGCAGCCGTCCCCAGGGGCGGGAGGTGTCAGATACGCAGTATTTT. As protein: CASSRPQGREVSDTQYF. Based on the CDR3 plus reference TRBV7-3 and TRBJ2-3, the full variable domain is GAGVSQTPSNKVTEKGKYVELRCDPISGHTALYWYRQSLGQGPEFLIYFQGTGAADDSGLPNDRFFAVRPEGSVSTLKIQRTERGDSAVYLCASSRPQGREVSDTQYFGPGTRLTVL.

This sequence joins TRBV9 and TRBJ2-3, with 12 bases lining up with TRBD2. From germline, CDR1 is SGDLS and CDR2 YYNGEE. Germline trimming cut 2 bases from V and 0 bases from J; bases unmatched to any gene: 16. This CDR3 has 21 amino acids. The CDR3 sequence: CASSVGTSGFVSLPSTDTQYF. The CDR3 DNA is TGTGCCAGCAGCGTGGGGACTAGCGGGTTTGTTAGCCTCCCTAGCACAGATACGCAGTATTTT.

The CDR3 bases are TGTGCCAGTAGTATCTTGACAGGGTTTCAGCCCCAGCATTTT. This translates into CASSILTGFQPQHF. This chain connects TRBV19 to TRBJ1-5, with 7 bases aligning to TRBD1. The length of the CDR3 is 14 residues. Germline V lookup: CDR1 LNHDA, CDR2 SQIVND (reference sequence). J gave up 6 bases and V 3 bases, and 5 bases lay outside the gene matches. The full variable domain, completed using reference TRBV19 and TRBJ1-5, is DGGITQSPKYLFRKEGQNVTLSCEQNLNHDAMYWYRQDPGQGLRLIYYSQIVNDFQKGDIAEGYSVSREKKESFPLTVTSAQKNPTAFYLCASSILTGFQPQHFGDGTRLSIL.

This chain joins TRBV5-4 and TRBJ2-2, with a tentative D call TRBD2 (6 bases). CDR3 length equals 14 residues. Trimming stripped 1 base from V and 7 bases from J, with 11 bases between. Germline CDR1 reads SGHNT; CDR2 reads YYREEE (reference sequence). The CDR3 loop reads CASSLSLRDGELFF. CDR3 nucleotides: TGTGCCAGCAGCTTGAGCTTGCGGGACGGGGAGCTGTTTTTT.

CDR3 residues: CSASQGNEQYF. The CDR3 DNA follows: TGCAGTGCTAGTCAGGGGAACGAGCAGTACTTC. J is TRBJ2-7 and V is TRBV20-1; D perhaps matches TRBD1 (6 bases). CDR1 is DFQATT, CDR2 SNEGSKA, per germline (reference sequence). The germline V and J ends were trimmed by 3 bases and 5 bases, with 8 bases remaining between them. The CDR3 sequence is 11 residues long.

V and J are TRBV27 and TRBJ2-5, with 7 bases identical to TRBD2. V was clipped by 0 bases and J by 4 bases; unmatched bases: 8. The CDR3 is 16 residues long. Germline CDR1 MNHEY, CDR2 SMNVEV (reference sequence). Here the CDR3 reads CASSLSVGEGPETQYF. The DNA of the CDR3 is TGTGCCAGCAGTTTATCGGTCGGGGAGGGTCCAGAGACCCAGTACTTC.

The rearrangement uses TRBV4-1 and TRBJ1-3; perhaps TRBD1 as D (5 bases). V was trimmed by 0 bases and J by 4 bases, leaving 10 bases between them. CDR1 and CDR2 from the germline V gene are MGHRA and YSYEKL. This CDR3 comprises 15 residues. CDR3 DNA sequence: TGCGCCAGCAGCCAAGATCCGACAGAGGGAAACACCATATATTTT. Translated, it gives CASSQDPTEGNTIYF.

This chain uses TRBV21-1 with TRBJ2-2; the D call in the table, TRBD1, was not verified against the DNA. TRBV21-1 is a recognized pseudogene. The CDR3 spans 17 residues. The CDR3 sequence is CASSKGVQGPLAGELFF. CDR3 DNA: TGTGCCAGCAGCAAAGGCGTCCAGGGGCCTCTAGCCGGGGAGCTGTTTTTT.

The V and J genes are TRBV12-3 or TRBV12-4 and TRBJ2-3; maybe TRBD2 (5 bases). Trimming took off 5 bases at V and 6 bases at J, with 12 bases between the two ends. The CDR3 sequence is 13 residues long. CDR3 nucleotides: TGTGCCAGCAGTCGTCCGGGGTGGGATACGCAGTATTTT. Residues: CASSRPGWDTQYF.

V usage is TRBV5-6 and J usage is TRBJ2-7; 11 nucleotides line up with TRBD2. Trimming at V came to 4 bases and at J to 6 bases, leaving 21 bases not matched to a gene. CDR3 length equals 19 residues. The germline V gene has CDR1 SGHDT and CDR2 YYEEEE. CDR3 region: CASSTISGRAFGGLSEQYF. DNA of the CDR3: TGTGCCAGCAGCACTATTAGCGGGAGGGCCTTTGGTGGTCTTTCCGAGCAGTACTTC.

This chain joins TRBV19 and TRBJ1-2; D is possibly TRBD1 (6 bases). The ends were cut back, 3 bases at V and 7 bases at J, with 12 bases in the middle. Germline CDR1 is LNHDA and CDR2 is SQIVND (reference sequence). The CDR3 is 13 amino acids. This CDR3 reads CASSMHRDGGYTF. Here the CDR3 DNA reads TGTGCCAGTAGTATGCACAGGGACGGTGGCTACACCTTC.

The V gene is TRBV10-3, the J gene TRBJ2-7; possible D gene TRBD1, 6 bases. The CDR3 covers 13 residues. V was cut by 1 base and J by 4 bases, with 8 bases left in between. CDR1 and CDR2 (germline): ENHRY, SYGVKD. The chain's CDR3 is CAISEYRVYEQYF. For the CDR3, the DNA is TGTGCCATCAGTGAGTACAGGGTTTACGAGCAGTACTTC.

This chain uses TRBV5-1 with TRBJ1-5; tentatively, D is TRBD1 (6 bases). The V gene lost 0 bases and the J gene lost 4 bases, with 8 bases spanning the gap. The CDR3 runs to 14 residues. CDR1 is SGHRS, CDR2 YFSETQ, per germline. CDR3 region: CASSLGQENQPQHF. The CDR3 DNA reads as TGCGCCAGCAGCTTGGGACAGGAAAATCAGCCCCAGCATTTT.

This clone was counted at least ten times. This chain uses TRBV19 with TRBJ2-6; no clear D. Germline V gives CDR1 LNHDA, CDR2 SQIVND (reference sequence). The CDR3 loop spans 15 amino acids. V gave up 6 bases and J gave up 3 bases, with 12 bases separating them. The DNA of the CDR3 is TGTGCCAGTAGCCGTCACCTGCGTGGGGCCAACGTCCTGACTTTC. Protein product: CASSRHLRGANVLTF.

The V call is TRBV9, the J call TRBJ2-2; TRBD2 matches 11 bases. Germline values: CDR1 SGDLS, CDR2 YYNGEE. Trimming took 3 bases from V and 1 from J; bases not matched to a gene: 8. The CDR3 spans 18 residues. The CDR3 region is CASSGRRLAGQNTGELFF. In DNA form, the CDR3 reads TGTGCCAGCAGCGGCCGACGACTAGCGGGACAGAACACCGGGGAGCTGTTTTTT.

This clone has more than one count but fewer than ten. This chain links TRBV5-8 with TRBJ2-7; D possibly corresponds to TRBD2 (5 bases). Germline assignment: CDR1 SGHTS and CDR2 YDEGEE. This CDR3 has 16 residues. The V and J ends lost 6 bases and 3 bases respectively, with 22 bases between them. The CDR3 here is CASTPVPGSLNYEQYF. Written as DNA, the CDR3 is TGTGCCAGCACCCCCGTCCCGGGATCATTAAACTACGAGCAGTACTTC.

The gene calls are TRBV5-8 and TRBJ1-5; D possibly corresponds to TRBD1 (5 bases). CDR1 is SGHTS, CDR2 YDEGEE, per germline. Trimming removed 5 bases from V and 5 bases from J, with 14 bases in between. This CDR3 region has 14 residues. The CDR3, as DNA: TGTGCCAGCAGATCCGACAGATATTATCAGCCCCAGCATTTT. It is translated as CASRSDRYYQPQHF.

This sequence joins TRBV6-1 and TRBJ1-6, with D perhaps matching TRBD1 (6 bases). CDR3 length: 14 amino acids. V was cut by 2 bases and J by 8 bases, with 10 bases left in between. Germline CDR1 MNHNS, CDR2 SASEGT. CDR3: CASSERQEYSPLHF. The CDR3 nucleotides read TGTGCCAGCAGTGAAAGACAGGAGTATTCACCCCTCCACTTT.

The V and J genes are TRBV19 and TRBJ2-1; 8 nucleotides align to TRBD1. The CDR3 runs to 15 residues. Germline loops: CDR1 LNHDA, CDR2 SQIVND (reference sequence). The ends lost 6 bases at V and 6 bases at J; junction bases unmatched: 10. CDR3 nucleotide sequence: TGTGCCAGTAGCCCCGGGACAGGAGAAAGCAATGAGCAGTTCTTC. As protein: CASSPGTGESNEQFF.

V and J are TRBV28 and TRBJ1-1; possibly TRBD1 for D (6 bases). This CDR3 is 14 amino acids long. Per the germline V gene, CDR1 is MDHEN and CDR2 is SYDVKM. Trimming shortened V by 11 bases and J by 0 bases, and 16 bases separated the two germline ends. CDR3 sequence (DNA): TGTGCCGCGGGGGCAGGGGTCATGAACACTGAAGCTTTCTTT. Translated, it gives CAAGAGVMNTEAFF.

The chain combines TRBV13 with TRBJ2-1; TRBD2 matches at 7 bases. This CDR3 contains 16 residues. V dropped 7 bases and J dropped 6; count of bases not matched to a gene: 15. Germline V lookup: CDR1 PRHDT, CDR2 FYEKMQ (reference sequence). The CDR3 nucleotides read TGTGCCAGCATTAGGGGCGGGAGAACACGGGCCAATGAGCAGTTCTTC. Protein product: CASIRGGRTRANEQFF.

This clone was detected only a few times. The gene calls are TRBV5-5 and TRBJ2-3, with a possible D match to TRBD2 (6 bases). Looked up from germline, CDR1 is SGHKS and CDR2 is YYEKEE (reference sequence). The CDR3 loop spans 14 amino acids. Between the trimmed V and J ends, which lost 6 bases and 1 base, there was a span of 12 bases. CDR3 loop: CASTGSGGTDTQYF. CDR3 nucleotide sequence: TGTGCCAGCACGGGTAGCGGAGGCACAGATACGCAGTATTTT.

This sequence joins TRBV7-2 and TRBJ2-7; D not resolved. This CDR3 is 13 amino acids long. Germline values: CDR1 SGHTA, CDR2 FQGNSA. The V end was cut by 1 base, the J end by 5 bases, with 9 bases between. The CDR3 nucleotides are TGTGCCAGCAGCTTAGTCGGGTTTGACGAGCAGTACTTC. As protein: CASSLVGFDEQYF.